This T cell receptor beta chain was recovered during a study of T cell clonotyping in hematopoietic cell transplantation. Data came from immunoSEQ multiplex PCR; TCRdb stores just in-frame clones and leaves some out. The table includes some 4,200 clones, 70% to 85% detected once. As for this clone: As yet, its antigen is unknown.

CDR1 is MGHRA and CDR2 is YSYEKL in the germline V gene. V shed 4 bases and J shed 12 bases, with 19 bases lying between them. The CDR3 is 14 amino acids. Study observations and caveats: CD4 and CD8 repertoire contributions could not be separated without sorting.

This TCR derives from a male patient in his fifties who had an allogeneic stem cell transplant from an unrelated donor, so the T cells may come from the graft donor. Some clones in this sample may be carry-over from other donors' samples. The sample was peripheral blood mononuclear cells, taken 100 days after allogeneic stem cell transplant. The chain has TRBV4-1 and TRBJ2-1; D possibly matches TRBD1 or TRBD2 (6 bases each). CDR3 sequence (DNA): TGCGCCAGCAGCCCAGCGCTAGGGGGGATAGGGCAGTTCTTC. Residues: CASSPALGGIGQFF.